These T cell receptor beta chains were read from a single sample in a study of shared clonotypes between healthy human individuals. TCRdb's copy holds only in-frame clones and misses some; the assay was immunoSEQ multiplex PCR. The table includes approximately 530,000 clones, around 95% detected once. The sample was naive CD4+ T cells sorted from blood. The receptors come from a woman aged 30 to 39 in good health. Both conserved end residues are part of each CDR3.

J	V	CDR3
TRBJ2-7	TRBV28	CAVERTTPYEQYF
TRBJ1-1	TRBV6-1	CASGVRRNTEAFF
TRBJ1-3	TRBV5-8	CASSLYRGGNTIYF
TRBJ2-1	TRBV18	CASAGQGEWNEQFF
TRBJ1-4	TRBV9	CASSVGQPPNEKLFF
TRBJ1-1	TRBV15	CATSRGTGVDTEAFF
TRBJ2-3	TRBV18	CASSLQTSGSGSDTQYF
TRBJ1-4	TRBV28	CASSPQGRTEKLFF
TRBJ1-2	TRBV28	CASSSRALGDYGYTF
TRBJ2-1	TRBV29-1	CSVSGRSKNEQFF
TRBJ2-1	TRBV5-1	CASSLAGSSYNEQFF
TRBJ2-1	TRBV5-8	CASSFGLAANNEQFF
TRBJ1-3	TRBV6-1	CASSPGGASGNTIYF
TRBJ2-7	TRBV2	CASSPVRDLRHEQYF
TRBJ1-1	TRBV2	CAVQGDTEAFF
TRBJ2-3	TRBV29-1	CSAPGGQEGNTQYF
TRBJ2-7	TRBV5-1	CASSLGQGVSYEQYF
TRBJ2-3	TRBV21-1	CASSKVDPTKRQYF
TRBJ1-5	TRBV7-8	CASSLLYSNQPQHF
TRBJ1-2	TRBV5-8	CASSLSFAGHGYTF
TRBJ2-1	TRBV6-5	CASSPGAHNEQFF
TRBJ2-7	TRBV28	CASSLWGGQAYEQYF
TRBJ2-1	TRBV4-2	CASSPGLAGDNEQFF